This T cell receptor (beta chain) comes out of a study of T cells in Graves' hyperthyroidism and ophthalmopathy (dated by TCRdb to between 2019 and 2020). Describing the broader study: Peripheral blood samples were taken at initial diagnosis, before any treatment was given. TCR V-J signatures able to tell the groups apart were searched for in a discovery cohort of 95 or so patients, of whom more than 40 had Graves' ophthalmopathy and around 58 had stable Graves' hyperthyroidism. Prospective prediction of ophthalmopathy was tested in an independent validation cohort of some 19 hyperthyroidism patients and 17 patients who later progressed to ophthalmopathy. For training and testing, the approximately 92 patients in the discovery cohort were randomly divided in a 7:3 ratio. In about 6 Graves' hyperthyroidism patients, the study also compared T-cell repertoires from thyroid tissue with T-cell repertoires from blood. Once sampling was done, hyperthyroidism patients were given methimazole at a starting dose of 30 mg daily, whereas ophthalmopathy patients were given high-dose intravenous methylprednisolone. According to the paper, TCR Vbeta CDR3 sequencing was carried out on 135 peripheral blood samples, which came from 40 to 45 ophthalmopathy, around 75 hyperthyroidism and roughly 17 progressor patients. General conclusions and limits of the study: In cross-validation, a model built on a 13 V-J signature told ophthalmopathy apart from stable hyperthyroidism with approximately 91% sensitivity and roughly 81% specificity, and in testing the same model reached 80%/75%. No statistical method was used to fix the sample size in advance, and group allocation was not hidden from the investigators. In validation, the model predicted progression to ophthalmopathy a median of approximately 6.3 months before onset, with approximately 68% sensitivity and roughly 79% specificity. Most expanded thyroid clonotypes (frequency above 0.001) were also found in blood, which suggests that blood repertoires may mirror thyroid immune responses.

Amplification of TCR beta CDR3 regions was carried out from RNA transcripts. The first round of RT-PCR for the TCR CDR3 was performed with the HTBI primer set and the Qiagen OneStep RT-PCR kit. A second multiplex PCR round built the libraries, followed by size selection and purification. Libraries were sequenced paired-end with 100 bp reads on an Illumina HiSeq2000. The paper's processing steps were these. SOAPnuke was used to process the raw data, removing reads that contained adapters or uncalled bases, had a mean Phred below 15, or lacked an exact match to the constant primer or identifier. COPE v1.2.5 was used to merge high-quality paired reads, and clonotypes were defined as unique nucleotide sequences. MiTCR v1.1 was used to align the clonotypes against IMGT TRBV, TRBD and TRBJ reference segments. Only V-J combinations with frequency above 0.0001, covering about 99% of repertoires, were analysed. The TCS score was defined as F50 (clonal expansion) divided by E x V (chaos), with BLOSUM62-based TCRdist calculated between CDR3 peptides within each V-J. Welch's t-statistics and random forest reduced 500 to 650 V-J features to 13, which were used in a naive Bayes classifier (R e1071). TCRdb itself trimmed the public reads at Q25 with fastp, ran MiXCR and retained productive beta chains. Merged by CDR3 protein, the rows form single entries marked with the most common genes and DNA. The V and J calls and clone size are TCRdb's, not the authors'. Across this sample there are some 350,000 distinct CDR3 sequences, with around a sixth seen only once. The ten largest account for roughly 25% of the sample.

This clonotype appeared once. This clone's antigen is unknown. No clone much larger than this one lies a single base away; base qualities are absent. One read is thin evidence. Hyperthyroidism patients were newly diagnosed, with disease duration under 2 months, and aged 18 to 65 years. The study excluded patients with uncontrolled infections, other autoimmune diseases, pregnancy or lactation. Diagnoses were based on clinical symptoms, serum thyroxine and TRAb, thyroid ultrasound and orbital computed tomography. For progressor patients, blood was drawn at the first diagnosis of hyperthyroidism, before any ophthalmopathy symptoms had appeared. Ficoll-Paque density gradient centrifugation was used to isolate PBMCs from about 9 ml of fresh peripheral blood. Patients classed as progressors first received a Graves' hyperthyroidism diagnosis and then went on to develop ophthalmopathy during follow-up. Trizol reagent was used to extract total RNA, and RNA quality was then checked on an Agilent 2100 Bioanalyzer.

The sequencing sample was made of blood. The TCR comes from a woman between 18 and 30 years old with Graves' hyperthyroidism that later progressed to Graves' ophthalmopathy.

The CDR3 amino acid sequence is: CAWRPGTGDYEQYF. The nucleotides read TGTGCCTGGAGGCCCGGGACAGGGGACTACGAGCAGTACTTC. Recombination joined TRBV30 with TRBJ2-7, with 10 bases matching TRBD1. The CDR3, cysteine through phenylalanine, is 14 amino acids long. CDR3 DNA is the only sequence kept; it has 42 bases, read in frame from the first base. Looking up the germline V gene (reference sequence) yields CDR1 GTSNPN and CDR2 SVGIG. V is pruned by 3 bases and J by 3 bases, leaving 5 bases of the junction without a gene match.